This T cell receptor (beta chain) was captured in a study of OX40 agonist ivuxolimab in advanced cancers. As for the study in general: Three patients, one with hepatocellular carcinoma and two with cutaneous melanoma, responded partially.

Using immunoSEQ multiplex PCR, the repertoire was profiled, and TCRdb retains in-frame clones only, with some absent. The sample records around 78,000 clones, 80% to 90% being singletons. This CDR3 has 14 residues. V was pared by 5 bases and J by 9 bases, with 17 bases between. Germline loops: CDR1 MNHEY, CDR2 SVGAGI. The sequencing here drew on CD4+ or CD8+ T cells sorted from blood, taken in a trial of the OX40 agonist ivuxolimab. The TCR originated in an adult with an advanced solid tumor such as melanoma, head and neck, liver or kidney cancer. V gene TRBV6-5 combines with J gene TRBJ1-3; the D gene is possibly TRBD1 (6 bases). CDR3: CASSTPQGSSTIYF. The DNA for the CDR3 is TGTGCCAGCAGTACCCCACAGGGCTCAAGCACCATATATTTT.